A selection of T cell receptor beta chains follows, all from one sample in a study of CD8+ T cells in alopecia areata. Profiling relied on immunoSEQ multiplex PCR, and the TCRdb table lists in-frame clones only, not all of them. The sample has some 82,000 clones; roughly half are singletons. The specimen was NKG2D-high CD8+ T cells sorted from blood. Receptor source: a human donor with alopecia areata. Each CDR3 is given with its conserved first and last residue. A D gene is named only where the DNA matches it firmly. The size of a clone is reported for some rows only, either as once, few or many, or as a class for expanded clones.

d_call	v_call	j_call	clone_size	cdr3_aa	cdr3_nt
NA	TRBV27	TRBJ2-2	NA	CASSSIIGLGELFF	TGTGCCAGCAGTTCCATCATTGGGCTTGGGGAGCTGTTTTTT
TRBD1	TRBV13	TRBJ1-1	few	CATGQGGPEAFF	TGTGCCACCGGACAGGGAGGTCCTGAAGCTTTCTTT
NA	TRBV28	TRBJ2-7	NA	CASSSFLDGRSSYEQYF	TGTGCCAGCAGTTCCTTCTTGGACGGTCGGAGCTCCTACGAGCAGTACTTC
NA	TRBV5-6	TRBJ2-7	NA	CASSGNRVEQYF	TGTGCCAGCAGCGGTAACAGGGTCGAGCAGTACTTC
NA	TRBV29-1	TRBJ1-2	few	CSVDTQQMSGYTF	TGCAGCGTCGACACGCAACAAATGAGCGGCTACACCTTC
NA	TRBV7-6	TRBJ1-1	NA	CASSLEVNTEAFF	TGTGCCAGCAGCTTAGAAGTGAACACTGAAGCTTTCTTT
TRBD1	TRBV27	TRBJ1-1	NA	CASSLGARGRSEAFF	TGTGCCAGCAGTCTAGGGGCCAGGGGGAGGTCTGAAGCTTTCTTT
NA	TRBV7-3	TRBJ2-7	NA	CASCYEQYF	TGTGCCAGCTGCTACGAGCAGTACTTC
NA	TRBV7-9	TRBJ1-1	few	CASSLILVGSMNTEAFF	TGTGCCAGCAGCTTGATTTTGGTCGGATCGATGAACACTGAAGCTTTCTTT
NA	TRBV29-1	TRBJ2-7	NA	CSVEVSPTEQYF	TGCAGCGTTGAAGTGTCACCAACCGAGCAGTACTTC
NA	TRBV23-1	TRBJ2-2	NA	CASSQSTATNTGELFF	TGCGCCAGCAGTCAATCGACAGCCACGAACACCGGGGAGCTGTTTTTT
TRBD1	TRBV2	TRBJ1-1	NA	CASSGDSAEAFF	TGTGCCAGCAGTGGGGACAGCGCTGAAGCTTTCTTT
NA	TRBV30	TRBJ1-2	NA	CAWRRTWTINYGYTF	TGTGCCTGGAGACGGACTTGGACTATTAACTATGGCTACACCTTC
TRBD1	TRBV10-2	TRBJ2-7	NA	CASSEPDRGYEQYF	TGCGCCAGCAGCGAACCGGACAGGGGCTACGAGCAGTACTTC
TRBD2	TRBV30	TRBJ2-2	NA	CAWDKVAGPGELFF	TGTGCCTGGGACAAGGTAGCGGGTCCCGGGGAGCTGTTTTTT
NA	TRBV28	TRBJ1-2	NA	CASKPGGRSEGYTF	TGTGCCAGCAAACCCGGGGGGCGGTCAGAAGGCTACACCTTC
TRBD1	TRBV29-1	TRBJ1-2	few	CSVVDRGNRGYTF	TGCAGCGTTGTTGACAGGGGAAATCGTGGCTACACCTTC
NA	TRBV30	TRBJ1-2	NA	CAWVPGPQGNYGYTF	TGTGCCTGGGTCCCGGGACCACAGGGAAACTATGGCTACACCTTC
TRBD1	TRBV9	TRBJ1-2	NA	CASTDRDDGYTF	TGTGCCAGCACGGACAGGGACGATGGCTACACCTTC
NA	TRBV30	TRBJ2-1	once	CAWSVLGQYNEQFF	TGTGCCTGGAGTGTACTAGGTCAATACAATGAGCAGTTCTTC
NA	TRBV9	TRBJ2-7	NA	CASSEGLKDEQYF	TGTGCCAGCAGCGAGGGACTCAAGGACGAGCAGTACTTC
NA	TRBV28	TRBJ1-1	few	CASSAIGGYTEAFF	TGTGCCAGCAGTGCTATAGGGGGTTACACTGAAGCTTTCTTT
NA	TRBV2	TRBJ2-7	NA	CASSLSYEQYF	TGTGCCAGCAGTCTTTCCTACGAGCAGTACTTC
NA	TRBV29-1	TRBJ2-7	few	CSVPGTSLSYEQYF	TGCAGCGTCCCTGGGACGAGCCTCTCCTACGAGCAGTACTTC
NA	TRBV5-1	TRBJ2-1	once	CASSNPEAGLDEQFF	TGCGCCAGCAGCAACCCTGAAGCAGGGCTTGATGAGCAGTTCTTC
NA	TRBV27	TRBJ2-1	NA	CASSFSGGSSYNEQFF	TGTGCCAGCAGTTTTTCCGGGGGCAGCTCCTACAATGAGCAGTTCTTC
NA	TRBV12-5	TRBJ2-5	few	CASGLVLVGLQETQYF	TGTGCTAGTGGTTTGGTACTGGTGGGCCTTCAAGAGACCCAGTACTTC
NA	TRBV6-5	TRBJ2-1	NA	CAIKAGIREQFF	TGTGCCATCAAGGCCGGGATACGTGAGCAGTTCTTC
NA	TRBV23-1	TRBJ1-1	NA	CASSHPGDPPNTEAFF	TGCGCCAGCAGTCACCCCGGGGACCCGCCGAACACTGAAGCTTTCTTT
TRBD2	TRBV4-3	TRBJ2-1	NA	CASSSSGRLDEQFF	TGCGCCAGCTCCTCTAGCGGGAGGTTGGATGAGCAGTTCTTC
TRBD1	TRBV5-1	TRBJ2-2	NA	CASSGDRAVTGELFF	TGCGCCAGCAGCGGGGACAGGGCGGTAACCGGGGAGCTGTTTTTT
NA	TRBV4-3	TRBJ2-6	NA	CASSRAIATNVLTF	TGCGCCAGCAGCCGGGCAATAGCGACCAACGTCCTGACTTTC
TRBD1	TRBV30	TRBJ2-7	NA	CAWHQEGAYAFYEQYF	TGTGCCTGGCATCAAGAGGGGGCATACGCTTTTTACGAGCAGTACTTC
NA	TRBV5-4	TRBJ2-7	NA	CASSLTPLGDESYEQYF	TGTGCCAGCAGCTTGACCCCCCTGGGGGACGAGTCCTACGAGCAGTACTTC
NA	TRBV7-6	TRBJ2-2	few	CASSPGGELFF	TGTGCCAGCAGCCCCGGCGGGGAGCTGTTTTTT